What follows is one T cell receptor beta chain and its context. This sample stems from a study of blood T cell repertoires in COVID-19. Turning to the study itself: Acute-phase and convalescent COVID-19 samples originated in the United States, Italy and Spain. From T cells, B-cell-depleted T cells, or PBMCs came the material, which was cDNA or gDNA.

Original processing methods: Using reference gene primer amplification, nucleated cell counts were estimated. Generated by immunoSEQ multiplex PCR, the TCRdb table keeps only in-frame clones and is missing some. The V and J calls and clone size are taken from that table; D and trimming were inferred from the DNA. The repertoire holds some 100,000 clones, with about 89% as singletons. Germline-derived CDR1 and CDR2 are SGHAT and FQNNGV. V gave up 1 base and J gave up 6 bases; unmatched junction bases: 0. There are 15 residues in the CDR3. The sequence was obtained from a man aged 50-59 years with acute or convalescent COVID-19. Sequencing was performed on peripheral blood. The rearrangement uses TRBV11-2 and TRBJ2-1, with 13 bases identical to TRBD2. The CDR3 is CASSLGLAGGNEQFF. CDR3 in DNA: TGTGCCAGCAGCTTAGGACTAGCGGGAGGCAATGAGCAGTTCTTC.